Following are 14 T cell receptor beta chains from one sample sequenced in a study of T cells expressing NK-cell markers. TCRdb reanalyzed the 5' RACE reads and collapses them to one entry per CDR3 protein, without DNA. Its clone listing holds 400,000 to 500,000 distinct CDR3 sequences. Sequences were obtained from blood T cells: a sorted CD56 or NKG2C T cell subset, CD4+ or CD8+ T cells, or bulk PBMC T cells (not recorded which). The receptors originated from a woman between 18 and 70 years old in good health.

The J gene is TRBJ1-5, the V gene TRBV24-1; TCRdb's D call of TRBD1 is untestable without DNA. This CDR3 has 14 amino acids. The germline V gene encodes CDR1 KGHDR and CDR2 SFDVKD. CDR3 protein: CATKGAGWDQPQHF.

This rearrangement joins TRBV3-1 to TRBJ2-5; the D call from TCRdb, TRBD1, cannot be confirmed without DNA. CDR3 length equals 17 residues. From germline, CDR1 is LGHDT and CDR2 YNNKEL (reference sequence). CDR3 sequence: CASSHLGPAGVEETQYF.

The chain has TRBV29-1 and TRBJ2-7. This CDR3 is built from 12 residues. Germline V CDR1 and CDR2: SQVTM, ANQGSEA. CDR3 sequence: CSVVLTSYEQYF.

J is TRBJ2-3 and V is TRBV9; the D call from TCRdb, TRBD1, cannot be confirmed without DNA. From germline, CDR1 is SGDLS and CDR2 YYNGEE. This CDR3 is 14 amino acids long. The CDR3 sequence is CASSVVGAGDTQYF.

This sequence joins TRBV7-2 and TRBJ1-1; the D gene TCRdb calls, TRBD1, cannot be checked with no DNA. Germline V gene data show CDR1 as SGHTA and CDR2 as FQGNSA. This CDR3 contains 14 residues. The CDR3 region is CASSAKGGGTEAFF.

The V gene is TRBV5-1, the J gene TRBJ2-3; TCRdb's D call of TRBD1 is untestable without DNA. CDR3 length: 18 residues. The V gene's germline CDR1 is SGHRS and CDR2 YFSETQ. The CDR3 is CASSLVPGRFSTADTQYF.

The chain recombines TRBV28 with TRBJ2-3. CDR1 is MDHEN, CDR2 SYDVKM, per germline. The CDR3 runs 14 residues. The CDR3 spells CASSLRLGTDTQYF.

This chain's CDR3 is CSAPRDTEAFF. The chain carries TRBV20-1 and TRBJ1-1. Germline CDR1 DFQATT, CDR2 SNEGSKA (reference sequence). The CDR3 runs to 11 residues.

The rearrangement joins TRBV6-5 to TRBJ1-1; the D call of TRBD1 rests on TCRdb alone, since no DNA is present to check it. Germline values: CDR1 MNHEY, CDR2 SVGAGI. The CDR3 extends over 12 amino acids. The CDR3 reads CASITRGMGAFF.

CDR3 amino acids: CASSPNSNTDTQYF. This chain links TRBV28 with TRBJ2-3. The CDR3 extends over 14 amino acids. CDR1 and CDR2 (germline): MDHEN, SYDVKM.

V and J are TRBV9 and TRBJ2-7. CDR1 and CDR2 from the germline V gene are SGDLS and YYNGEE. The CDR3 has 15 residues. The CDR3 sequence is CASSVGAGLSYEQYF.

The CDR3 region is CASSVWPSGNEQFF. The chain combines TRBV9 with TRBJ2-1; TCRdb's D gene call, TRBD2, goes unchecked for lack of DNA. Germline V CDR1 and CDR2: SGDLS, YYNGEE. The CDR3 contains 14 residues.

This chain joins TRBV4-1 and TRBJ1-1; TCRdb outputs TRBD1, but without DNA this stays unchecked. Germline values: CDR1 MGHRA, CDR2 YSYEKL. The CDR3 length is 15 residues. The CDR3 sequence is CASSARQGGNTEAFF.

The CDR3 sequence: CASSGRGRGNQPQHF. This sequence joins TRBV11-2 and TRBJ1-5; TCRdb's D call, TRBD1, is unchecked because there is no DNA. Per germline, CDR1 SGHAT and CDR2 FQNNGV. This CDR3 region has 15 residues.